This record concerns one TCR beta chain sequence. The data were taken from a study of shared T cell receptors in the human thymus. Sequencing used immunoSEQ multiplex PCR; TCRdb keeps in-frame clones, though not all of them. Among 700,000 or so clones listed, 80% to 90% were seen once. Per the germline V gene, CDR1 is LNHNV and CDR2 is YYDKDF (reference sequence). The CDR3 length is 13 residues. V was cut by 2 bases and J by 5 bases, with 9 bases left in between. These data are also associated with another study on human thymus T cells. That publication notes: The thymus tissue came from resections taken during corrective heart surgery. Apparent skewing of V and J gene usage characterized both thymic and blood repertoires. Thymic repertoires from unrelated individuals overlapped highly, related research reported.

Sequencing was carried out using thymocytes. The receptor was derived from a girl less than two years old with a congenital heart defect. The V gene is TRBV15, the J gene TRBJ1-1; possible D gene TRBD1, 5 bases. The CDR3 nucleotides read TGTGCCACCAGCAGACTCGGGGGGACTGAAGCTTTCTTT. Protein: CATSRLGGTEAFF.